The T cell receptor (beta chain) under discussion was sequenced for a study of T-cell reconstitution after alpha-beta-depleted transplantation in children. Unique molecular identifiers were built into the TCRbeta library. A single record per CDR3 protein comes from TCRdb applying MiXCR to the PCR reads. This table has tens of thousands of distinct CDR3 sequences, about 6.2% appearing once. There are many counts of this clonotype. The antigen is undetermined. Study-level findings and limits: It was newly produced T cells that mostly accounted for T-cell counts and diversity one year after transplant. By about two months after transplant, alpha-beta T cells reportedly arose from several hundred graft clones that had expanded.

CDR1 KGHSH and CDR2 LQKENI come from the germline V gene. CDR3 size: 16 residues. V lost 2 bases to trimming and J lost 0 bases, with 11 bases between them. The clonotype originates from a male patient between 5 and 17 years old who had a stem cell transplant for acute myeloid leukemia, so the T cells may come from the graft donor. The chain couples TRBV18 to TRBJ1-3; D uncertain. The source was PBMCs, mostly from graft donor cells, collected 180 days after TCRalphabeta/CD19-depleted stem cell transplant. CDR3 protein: CASSPSRGASGNTIYF. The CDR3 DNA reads TGTGCCAGCTCACCATCACGGGGAGCCTCTGGAAACACCATATATTTT.